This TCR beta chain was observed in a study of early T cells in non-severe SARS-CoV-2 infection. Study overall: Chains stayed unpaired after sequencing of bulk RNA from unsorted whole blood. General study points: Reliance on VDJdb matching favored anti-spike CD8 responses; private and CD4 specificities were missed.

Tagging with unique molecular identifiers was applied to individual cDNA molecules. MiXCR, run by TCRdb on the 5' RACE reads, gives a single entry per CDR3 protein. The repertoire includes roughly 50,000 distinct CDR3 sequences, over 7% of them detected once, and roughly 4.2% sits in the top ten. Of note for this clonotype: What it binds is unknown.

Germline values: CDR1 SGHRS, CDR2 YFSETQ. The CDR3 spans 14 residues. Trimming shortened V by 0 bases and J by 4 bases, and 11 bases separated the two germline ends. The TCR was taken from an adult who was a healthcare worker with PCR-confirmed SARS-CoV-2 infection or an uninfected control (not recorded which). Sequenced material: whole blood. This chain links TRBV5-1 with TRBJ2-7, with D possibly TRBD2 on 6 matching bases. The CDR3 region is CASSLDTAGYEQYF. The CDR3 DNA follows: TGCGCCAGCAGCTTGGACACCGCGGGGTACGAGCAGTACTTC. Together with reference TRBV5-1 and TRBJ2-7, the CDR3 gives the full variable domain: KAGVTQTPRYLIKTRGQQVTLSCSPISGHRSVSWYQQTPGQGLQFLFEYFSETQRNKGNFPGRFSGRQFSNSRSEMNVSTLELGDSALYLCASSLDTAGYEQYFGPGTRLTVT.